This T cell receptor beta chain was found in a study of control samples from healthy donors and cancer patients. Using immunoSEQ multiplex PCR, the repertoire was profiled, and TCRdb retains in-frame clones only, with some absent. This sample has about 140,000 clones, with 92% found just once. CDR1 and CDR2 (germline): SGHRS, YFSETQ. Trimming removed 4 bases at V and 10 bases at J, with 18 bases between. The CDR3 runs to 15 residues. This sequence was found in a man under 40 in good health. Material for sequencing was blood. The V gene is TRBV5-1, the J gene TRBJ1-6, with TRBD1 as a possible D gene (6 bases). CDR3 sequence reads: CASSQETGLRSPLHF. DNA of the CDR3: TGCGCCAGCAGCCAGGAGACAGGTCTTAGATCACCCCTCCACTTT.